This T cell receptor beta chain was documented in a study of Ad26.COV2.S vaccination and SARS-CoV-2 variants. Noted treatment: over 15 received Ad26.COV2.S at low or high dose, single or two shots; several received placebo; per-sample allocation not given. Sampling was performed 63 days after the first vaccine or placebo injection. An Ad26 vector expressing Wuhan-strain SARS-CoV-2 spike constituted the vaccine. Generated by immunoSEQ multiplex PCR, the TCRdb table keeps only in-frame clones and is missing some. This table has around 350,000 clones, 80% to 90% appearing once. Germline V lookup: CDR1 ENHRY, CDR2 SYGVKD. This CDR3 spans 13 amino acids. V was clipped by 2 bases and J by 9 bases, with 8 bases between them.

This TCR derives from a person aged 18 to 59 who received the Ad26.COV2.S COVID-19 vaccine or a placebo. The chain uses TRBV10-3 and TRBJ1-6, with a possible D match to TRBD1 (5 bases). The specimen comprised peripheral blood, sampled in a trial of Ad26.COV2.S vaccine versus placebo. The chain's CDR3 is CAISEAGSSPLHF. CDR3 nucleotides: TGTGCCATCAGTGAGGCAGGGAGTTCACCCCTCCACTTT.